This record concerns one T cell receptor (beta chain) sequence. What this receptor recognizes is not known. There are no base qualities to consult, and no much larger clone falls within one base. This sample was taken from a study of T-cell reconstitution after alpha-beta-depleted transplantation in children listed by TCRdb under 2016. Regarding the study in general: Using TCR repertoire profiling, the study followed T-cell immune reconstitution in a quantitative way in children after TCRalphabeta/CD19-depleted allogeneic hematopoietic cell transplantation. Points the paper makes about the study in general: In some patients, high TCRbeta diversity at day 60 was attributed to recipient T cells and intrathymic progenitors that had survived conditioning. The frequencies of hyperexpanded clones fell over the following months, and after one year, T-cell counts and TCRbeta diversity were mostly attributed to newly produced T cells. Apparently early alphabetaT-cell count recovery about two months after transplant reportedly relied on only several hundred rapidly expanded clones derived from non-depleted graft cells.

The junction shows trimming of 2 bases on V and 5 bases on J, plus 17 bases between the germline ends. The germline V gene provides CDR1 MGHDK and CDR2 SYGVNS. The CDR3 spans 16 residues, from the cysteine through the phenylalanine. The sequence is cut down to CDR3 DNA, 48 bases in frame from base 1. Library preparation used PCR. The run used an Illumina HiSeq 2500. TCR libraries were prepared with molecular barcoding, using unique molecular identifiers to normalize TCRbeta repertoire quantification. The raw public reads went through TCRdb reprocessing: fastp at Q25, MiXCR clone calling, in-frame beta chains kept. CDR3 protein sequences are deduplicated, and each keeps its most common genes and DNA. For this sample the table gives around 300,000 distinct CDR3 sequences, of which more than 9% were detected only once. The top ten clonotypes cover 23% of the sample. The sample's treatment or condition label, decoded: allogeneic hematopoietic cell transplantation with graft depleted of TCRalphabeta T cells and CD19 B cells. Transplant recipients were children who received TCRalphabeta/CD19-depleted allogeneic hematopoietic cell grafts.

The material was peripheral blood, obtained 180 days after TCRalphabeta/CD19-depleted stem cell transplant. This clonotype was sampled from a male patient aged 2-15 years who had a stem cell transplant for chronic granulomatous disease, so the T cells may come from the graft donor. The chain links TRBV25-1 with TRBJ2-3; 5 matching bases give a weak D call of TRBD1. The DNA sequence is given as TGTGCCAGCAGTGAAGAGACAGCTTGGCTTGAAGATACGCAGTATTTT. Its translation is CASSEETAWLEDTQYF.